A selection of T cell receptor beta chains follows, all from one sample in a study of control samples from healthy donors and cancer patients. Assay: immunoSEQ multiplex PCR; the TCRdb copy retains only in-frame clones and omits some. The sample yields approximately 190,000 clones, around 90% seen once. The specimen sequenced was blood. These receptors originate from a man younger than 40 in good health. CDR3s include the opening cysteine and the closing phenylalanine or tryptophan. The D gene is left open where the match is weak. Rows may omit the clone size; those that give it use once, few, many or a size class.

j_call	clone_size	v_call	d_call	cdr3_aa	cdr3_nt
TRBJ2-1	NA	TRBV2	NA	CAWSSYNEQFF	TGTGCCTGGAGCTCCTACAATGAGCAGTTCTTC
TRBJ1-4	NA	TRBV5-1	NA	CASSLGGPNEKLFF	TGCGCCAGCAGCTTGGGGGGCCCGAATGAAAAACTGTTTTTT
TRBJ1-4	NA	TRBV27	TRBD1	CASSRSGTGNEKLFF	TGTGCCAGCAGTCGATCCGGGACAGGGAATGAAAAACTGTTTTTT
TRBJ2-5	NA	TRBV6-5	TRBD1	CASRNGQGRETQYF	TGTGCCAGCAGGAACGGACAGGGTAGGGAGACCCAGTACTTC
TRBJ2-3	NA	TRBV5-4	TRBD1	CASSFKSGQGTTDTQYF	TGTGCCAGCAGCTTTAAGTCTGGACAGGGGACCACAGATACGCAGTATTTT
TRBJ2-1	NA	TRBV6-5	TRBD1	CASTLTGGIYNEQFF	TGTGCCAGCACCCTGACAGGGGGGATTTACAATGAGCAGTTCTTC
TRBJ1-2	NA	TRBV7-2	NA	CASSLVGGDGYTF	TGTGCCAGCAGCTTAGTCGGGGGAGATGGCTACACCTTC
TRBJ2-3	once	TRBV10-3	TRBD2	CAINVGGLRTDTQYF	TGTGCCATCAACGTCGGGGGACTAAGGACAGATACGCAGTATTTT
TRBJ1-2	NA	TRBV6-5	TRBD1	CASRGDRGSGYTF	TGTGCCAGCAGAGGGGACAGGGGCTCCGGCTACACCTTC
TRBJ2-7	NA	TRBV27	NA	CASRSDGLYEQYF	TGTGCCAGCAGATCCGACGGGCTCTACGAGCAGTACTTC
TRBJ1-3	NA	TRBV3-1/TRBV3-2	NA	CASSQGWVYGSGNTIYF	TGTGCCAGCAGCCAAGGCTGGGTCTATGGCTCTGGAAACACCATATATTTT
TRBJ1-6	NA	TRBV10-3	NA	CAINSRVDNSPLHF	TGTGCCATCAACTCACGGGTGGATAATTCACCCCTCCACTTT
TRBJ2-7	NA	TRBV19	NA	CASSTGILYEQYF	TGTGCCAGTAGTACAGGGATTCTCTACGAGCAGTACTTC
TRBJ1-1	NA	TRBV7-3	NA	CASSLTPNTEAFF	TGTGCCAGCAGCTTGACGCCGAACACTGAAGCTTTCTTT
TRBJ2-6	NA	TRBV14	NA	CASSPDGSGANVLTF	TGTGCCAGCAGCCCGGACGGCTCTGGGGCCAACGTCCTGACTTTC
TRBJ1-1	NA	TRBV12-3/TRBV12-4	NA	CASSLGENTEAFF	TGTGCCAGCAGCCTCGGAGAGAACACTGAAGCTTTCTTT
TRBJ1-2	NA	TRBV6-5	NA	CATTWGAGGYTF	TGTGCCACCACTTGGGGGGCGGGTGGCTACACCTTC
TRBJ2-3	few	TRBV28	TRBD2	CASSPSLAGGRDTQYF	TGTGCCAGCAGTCCCTCCCTAGCGGGGGGGAGAGATACGCAGTATTTT
TRBJ1-6	NA	TRBV14	NA	CASSQVTGFLHF	TGTGCCAGCAGCCAAGTTACTGGTTTCCTCCACTTT
TRBJ2-1	NA	TRBV3-1/TRBV3-2	TRBD2	CASSQGLAGGHNEQFF	TGTGCCAGCAGCCAAGGGCTAGCGGGGGGGCACAATGAGCAGTTCTTC
TRBJ2-7	once	TRBV18	NA	CASSPGSSYEQYF	TGTGCCAGCTCACCAGGCAGTTCCTACGAGCAGTACTTC
TRBJ2-1	NA	TRBV18	NA	CASSPPGPGHEQFF	TGTGCCAGCTCCCCTCCGGGGCCGGGGCATGAGCAGTTCTTC
TRBJ2-1	once	TRBV12-2	NA	CASRRSGGAENEQFF	TGTGCAAGTCGCCGTAGCGGGGGGGCCGAAAATGAGCAGTTCTTC
TRBJ2-5	NA	TRBV19	NA	CASSTSGPPGETQYF	TGTGCCAGTAGTACGTCGGGACCCCCAGGGGAGACCCAGTACTTC
TRBJ1-3	NA	TRBV29-1	NA	CSVAPGDGNTIYF	TGCAGCGTTGCCCCGGGGGATGGAAACACCATATATTTT